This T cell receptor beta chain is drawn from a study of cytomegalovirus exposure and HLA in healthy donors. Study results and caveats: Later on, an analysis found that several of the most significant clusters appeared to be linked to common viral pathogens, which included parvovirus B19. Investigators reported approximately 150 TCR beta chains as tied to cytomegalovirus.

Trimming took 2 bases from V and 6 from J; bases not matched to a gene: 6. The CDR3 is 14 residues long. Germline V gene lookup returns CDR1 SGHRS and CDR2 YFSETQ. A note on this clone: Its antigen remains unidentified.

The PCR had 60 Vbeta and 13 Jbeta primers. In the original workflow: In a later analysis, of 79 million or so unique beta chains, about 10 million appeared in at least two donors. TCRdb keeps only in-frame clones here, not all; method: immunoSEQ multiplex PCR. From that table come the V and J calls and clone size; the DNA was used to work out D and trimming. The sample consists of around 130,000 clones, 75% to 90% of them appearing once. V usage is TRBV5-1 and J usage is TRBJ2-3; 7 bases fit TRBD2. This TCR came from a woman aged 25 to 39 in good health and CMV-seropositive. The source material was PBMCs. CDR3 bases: TGCGCCAGCAGCTTCCAGCGGGGTGGCGATACGCAGTATTTT. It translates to CASSFQRGGDTQYF.